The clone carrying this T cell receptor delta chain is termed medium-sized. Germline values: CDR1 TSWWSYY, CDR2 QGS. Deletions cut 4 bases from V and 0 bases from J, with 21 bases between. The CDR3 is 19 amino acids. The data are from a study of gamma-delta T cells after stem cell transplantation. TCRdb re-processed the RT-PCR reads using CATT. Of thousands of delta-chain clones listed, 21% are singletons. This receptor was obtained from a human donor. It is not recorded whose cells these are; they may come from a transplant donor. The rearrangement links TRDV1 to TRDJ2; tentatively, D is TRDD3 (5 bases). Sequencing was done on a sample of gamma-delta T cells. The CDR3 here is CALGAPPLGGSPLTAQLFF. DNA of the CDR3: TGTGCTCTTGGGGCCCCCCCCCTGGGTGGTTCCCCTTTGACAGCACAACTCTTCTTT.